The 9 T cell receptor beta chains presented below share a single source sample, sequenced in a study of OX40 agonist ivuxolimab in advanced cancers. The method was immunoSEQ multiplex PCR; TCRdb's version includes in-frame clones alone and lacks a portion of them. The sample has under 25,000 clones, roughly 80% seen once. The material sequenced was CD4+ or CD8+ T cells sorted from blood, taken in a trial of the OX40 agonist ivuxolimab. The origin of the receptors is an adult with an advanced solid tumor such as melanoma, head and neck, liver or kidney cancer.

The V and J genes are TRBV6-5 and TRBJ2-4; D possibly matches TRBD1 or TRBD2 (6 bases each). This CDR3 comprises 14 residues. V lost 7 bases and J 4 bases, leaving 14 bases between the germline ends. From germline, CDR1 is MNHEY and CDR2 SVGAGI. CDR3 protein: CASKDGGPKNIQYF. CDR3 DNA sequence: TGTGCCAGCAAAGACGGGGGCCCTAAAAACATTCAGTACTTC.

Only one count was recorded for this clone. The rearrangement uses TRBV10-3 and TRBJ2-5; 8 bases match TRBD1. TRBJ2-7 explains the end of the DNA better; the J call may be wrong. Germline loops: CDR1 ENHRY, CDR2 SYGVKD. The CDR3 consists of 14 residues. As DNA, the CDR3 is TGTGCCATCAGTGTCAGACAGGGGACCTACGAGCAGTACTTC. This encodes CAISVRQGTYEQYF.

On this clone: At one of its ends the junction is not consistent with the germline gene, which may arise from a read error. The same CDR3 can be traced to other DNA sequences in this sample. The genes are TRBV2 and TRBJ2-5, with 9 bases lining up with TRBD1. CDR3 length: 15 residues. The germline CDR1 and CDR2 sequences are SNHLY and FYNNEI. CDR3: CASSPRTGADKTQYF. In nucleotides, the CDR3 is TGTGCCAGCAGTCCGCGGACAGGGGCGGACAAGACTCAGTACTTC.

The chain employs TRBV19 and TRBJ1-1, with no clear D. Germline CDR1 reads LNHDA; CDR2 reads SQIVND (reference sequence). There are 15 residues in the CDR3. V shed 1 base and J shed 1 base, with 10 bases lying between them. The CDR3 coding sequence is TGTGCCAGTAGTATAGGAGTCAGGCAGAACACTGAAGCTTTCTTT. Encoded protein: CASSIGVRQNTEAFF.

The gene calls are TRBV11-2 and TRBJ2-1; TRBD2 aligns across 8 bases. The germline V gene encodes CDR1 SGHAT and CDR2 FQNNGV. The CDR3 sequence is 16 residues long. The V segment lost 1 base and the J segment 3 bases; nucleotides outside the gene matches: 5. The CDR3 DNA sequence: TGTGCCAGCAGCTTAGCGGGGGGGCCGCTCTACAATGAGCAGTTCTTC. Encoded protein: CASSLAGGPLYNEQFF. The entire variable domain, with the rest obtained from reference TRBV11-2 and TRBJ2-1, is as follows: EAGVAQSPRYKIIEKRQSVAFWCNPISGHATLYWYQQILGQGPKLLIQFQNNGVVDDSQLPKDRFSAERLKGVDSTLKIQPAKLEDSAVYLCASSLAGGPLYNEQFFGPGTRLTVL.

This chain connects TRBV5-1 to TRBJ2-5; D is perhaps TRBD2 (5 bases). The CDR3 has 15 residues. With 0 bases removed from V and 5 bases from J, the gap between germline ends came to 14 bases. Looked up from germline, CDR1 is SGHRS and CDR2 is YFSETQ. The CDR3 DNA follows: TGCGCCAGCAGCTTGGAAGGACTCCCCAGGGAGACCCAGTACTTC. Translating gives CASSLEGLPRETQYF.

The V and J genes are TRBV20-1 and TRBJ2-5; D unclear. This CDR3 is built from 11 residues. The ends were cut back, 8 bases at V and 5 bases at J, with 12 bases in the middle. Germline-derived CDR1 and CDR2 are DFQATT and SNEGSKA (reference sequence). The CDR3 here is CSTSELETQYF. CDR3 sequence (DNA): TGCAGTACCTCGGAATTGGAGACCCAGTACTTC.

CDR3 DNA sequence: TGTGCCAGCAGTTACATAGGGAGCTCTGGAAACACCATATATTTT. It is translated as CASSYIGSSGNTIYF. The rearrangement joins TRBV6-5 to TRBJ1-3; no reliable D call. The germline V gene encodes CDR1 MNHEY and CDR2 SVGAGI. Trimming cost V 2 bases and J 0 bases, with 8 bases left between them. The CDR3 runs 15 residues.

J is TRBJ1-5 and V is TRBV21-1; TRBD1, the D gene given by the table, was not confirmed from the DNA. TRBV21-1 is shown as a pseudogene. The CDR3 consists of 12 residues. Here the CDR3 reads CASSKGGQPQHF. As DNA, the CDR3 is TGTGCCAGCAGCAAAGGGGGCCAGCCCCAGCATTTT.